These T cell receptor beta chains were read from a single sample in a study of memory CD4+ T cells and cytomegalovirus serostatus. The table came from immunoSEQ multiplex PCR; TCRdb's copy has only in-frame clones and leaves some out. This table holds tens of thousands of clones, roughly 85% found once. Specimen: memory CD4+ T cells from blood. These receptors were taken from an adult in good health and CMV-seronegative. Some clones in this sample may be carry-over from other donors' samples. CDR3s include the opening cysteine and the closing phenylalanine or tryptophan. D genes are given only for firm matches. Not all rows give a size; the values are once, few, many and, for expanded clones, a class.

d_call clone_size j_call v_call cdr3_nt cdr3_aa
TRBD1 NA TRBJ2-1 TRBV18 TGTGCCAGCTCATCTCAGAGGGGGCCTTACAATGAGCAGTTCTTC CASSSQRGPYNEQFF
NA once TRBJ1-6 TRBV7-8 TGTGCCAGCAGCTTAGAGGGCTATAATTCACCCCTCCACTTT CASSLEGYNSPLHF
NA once TRBJ2-5 TRBV5-6 TGTGCCAGCAGCTTGGGAGGGAGAGGCTGGGAGACCCAGTACTTC CASSLGGRGWETQYF
NA NA TRBJ1-1 TRBV28 TGTGCCAGCAGTGACACAGGGTGGCCGGGGACTGAAGCTTTCTTT CASSDTGWPGTEAFF
NA NA TRBJ2-7 TRBV4-1 TGCGCCTCAGGGATTTATGGGGGACCGGATCGGGAGCAGTACTTC CASGIYGGPDREQYF
NA NA TRBJ1-3 TRBV2 TGTGCCAGCAAGGGGGAGGGGCTCTCTGGAAACACCATATATTTT CASKGEGLSGNTIYF
NA NA TRBJ2-2 TRBV2 TGTGCCAGCAAGGCGGTGGGGGGGGCGACCGGGGAGCTGTTTTTT CASKAVGGATGELFF
NA NA TRBJ1-2 TRBV28 TGTGCCAGCAGTTTTAGCGGGCCGGGGGCGAAGGGCTACACCTTC CASSFSGPGAKGYTF
NA NA TRBJ1-2 TRBV7-2 TGTGCCAGCAGCTTACAGGGCGGCGGCTATGGCTACACCTTC CASSLQGGGYGYTF
NA NA TRBJ1-6 TRBV7-2 TGTGCCAGCAGCCCCGGGGGGGTTCCGGGCTCACCCCTCCACTTT CASSPGGVPGSPLHF
NA NA TRBJ2-5 TRBV18 TGTGCCAGCTCGGAAATAAACCAAGAGACCCAGTACTTC CASSEINQETQYF
NA NA TRBJ1-2 TRBV18 TGTGCCAGCTCTGTTGGTCAGGCTGGCTACACCTTC CASSVGQAGYTF
NA few TRBJ2-5 TRBV2 TGTGCCACCAAAGAGGCGGGCGAGACCCAGTACTTC CATKEAGETQYF
NA NA TRBJ2-5 TRBV15 TGTGCCACCAGCACCGATACAGGGCTCCGGTTTGAGACCCAGTACTTC CATSTDTGLRFETQYF
NA NA TRBJ2-3 TRBV10-2 TGCGCCAGCAGGGTGCTTTTACACACAGATACGCAGTATTTT CASRVLLHTDTQYF